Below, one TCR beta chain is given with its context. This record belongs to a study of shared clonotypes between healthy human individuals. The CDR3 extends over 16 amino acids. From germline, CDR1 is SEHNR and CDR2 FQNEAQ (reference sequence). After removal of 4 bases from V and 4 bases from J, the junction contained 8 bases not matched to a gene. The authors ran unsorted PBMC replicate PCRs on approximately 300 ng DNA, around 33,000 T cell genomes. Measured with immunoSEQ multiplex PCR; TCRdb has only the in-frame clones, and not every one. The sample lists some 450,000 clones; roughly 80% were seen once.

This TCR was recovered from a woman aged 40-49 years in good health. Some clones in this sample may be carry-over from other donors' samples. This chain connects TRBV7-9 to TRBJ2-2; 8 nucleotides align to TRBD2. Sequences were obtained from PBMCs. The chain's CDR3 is CASSSQRERITGELFF. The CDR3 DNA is TGTGCCAGCAGCTCACAGCGGGAGAGAATCACCGGGGAGCTGTTTTTT. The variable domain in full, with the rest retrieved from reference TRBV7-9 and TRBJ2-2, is DTGVSQNPRHKITKRGQNVTFRCDPISEHNRLYWYRQTLGQGPEFLTYFQNEAQLEKSRLLSDRFSAERPKGSFSTLEIQRTEQGDSAMYLCASSSQRERITGELFFGEGSRLTVL.